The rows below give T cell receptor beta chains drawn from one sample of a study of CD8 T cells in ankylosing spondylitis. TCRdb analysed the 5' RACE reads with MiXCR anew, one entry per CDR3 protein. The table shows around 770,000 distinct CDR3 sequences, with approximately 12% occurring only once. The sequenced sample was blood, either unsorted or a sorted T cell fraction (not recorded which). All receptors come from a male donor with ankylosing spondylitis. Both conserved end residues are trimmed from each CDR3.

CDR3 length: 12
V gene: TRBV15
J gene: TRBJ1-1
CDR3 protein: ATSRGEAREKAF

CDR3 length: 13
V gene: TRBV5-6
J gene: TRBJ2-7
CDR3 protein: ASSLPSGRWDEQY

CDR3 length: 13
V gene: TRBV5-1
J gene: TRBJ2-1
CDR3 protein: ASSSGEWAYNEQF

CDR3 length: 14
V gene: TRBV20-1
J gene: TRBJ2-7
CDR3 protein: SARVSTSFNLLEQY

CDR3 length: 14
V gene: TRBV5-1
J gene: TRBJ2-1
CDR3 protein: ASSLGYGQGYNEQF

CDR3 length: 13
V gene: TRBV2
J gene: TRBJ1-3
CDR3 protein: ASSVNRDSGNTIY

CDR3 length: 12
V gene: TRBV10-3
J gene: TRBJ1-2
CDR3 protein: AISGFKQDGGYT

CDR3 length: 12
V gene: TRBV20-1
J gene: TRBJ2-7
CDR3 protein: SASRLAGEDEQY

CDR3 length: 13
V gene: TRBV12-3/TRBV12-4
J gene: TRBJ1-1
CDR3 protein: ASSLGPGVDTEAF

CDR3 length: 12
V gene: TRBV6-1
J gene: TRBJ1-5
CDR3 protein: ASSPDRGSWPQH

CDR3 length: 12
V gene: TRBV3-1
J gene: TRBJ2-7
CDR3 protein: ASSPGPLIYEQY

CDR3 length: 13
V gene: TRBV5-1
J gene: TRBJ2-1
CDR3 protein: ASSLEGRRPNEQF

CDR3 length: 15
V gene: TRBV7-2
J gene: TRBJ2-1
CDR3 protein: ASSLMAGSDPYNEQF

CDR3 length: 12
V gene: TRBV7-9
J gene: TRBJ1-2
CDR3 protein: ASSIRDGILDYT

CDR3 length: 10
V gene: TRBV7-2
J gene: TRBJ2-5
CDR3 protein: ASSWDTPTQY

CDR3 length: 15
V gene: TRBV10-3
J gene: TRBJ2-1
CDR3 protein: AIKNLAGGTFGNEQF

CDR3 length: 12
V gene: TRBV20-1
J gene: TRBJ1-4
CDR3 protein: SARDTGGDEKLF

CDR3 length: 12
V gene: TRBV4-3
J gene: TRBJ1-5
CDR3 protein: ASSQKEGWQPQH

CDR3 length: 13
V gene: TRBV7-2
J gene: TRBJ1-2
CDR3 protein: ASSLVQTVIHGYT

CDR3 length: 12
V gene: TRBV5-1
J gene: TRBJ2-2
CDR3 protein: ASSGSAGTGELF

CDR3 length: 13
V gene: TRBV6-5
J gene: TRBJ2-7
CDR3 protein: ASSSLGGGGYEQY

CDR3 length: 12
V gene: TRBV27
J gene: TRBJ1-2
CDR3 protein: ASSGTGGQRGYT

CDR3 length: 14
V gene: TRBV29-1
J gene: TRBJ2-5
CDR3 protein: SISGTGSPVWETQY

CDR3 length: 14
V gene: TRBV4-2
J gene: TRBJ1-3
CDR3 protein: ASSQAETEPGNTIY

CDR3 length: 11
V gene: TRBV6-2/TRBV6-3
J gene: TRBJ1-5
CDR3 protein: ASRENSNQPQH

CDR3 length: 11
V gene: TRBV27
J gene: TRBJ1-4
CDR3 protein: ASKGRINEKLF

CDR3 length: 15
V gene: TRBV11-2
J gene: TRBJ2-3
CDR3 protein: ASSLDLAGVSTDTQY

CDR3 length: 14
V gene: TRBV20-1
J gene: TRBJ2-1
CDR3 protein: SARDPVKGAYNEQF

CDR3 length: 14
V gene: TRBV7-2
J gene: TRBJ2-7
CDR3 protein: ASSPWTAGGSYEQY

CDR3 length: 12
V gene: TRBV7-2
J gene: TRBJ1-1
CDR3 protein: ASSSSSLPSEAF

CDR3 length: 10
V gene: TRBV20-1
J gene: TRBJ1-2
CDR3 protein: SAPDQSYGYT

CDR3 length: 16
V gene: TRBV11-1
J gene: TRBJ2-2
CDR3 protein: ASSLAAQGLVNTGELF

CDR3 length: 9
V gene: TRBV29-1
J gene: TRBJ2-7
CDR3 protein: SARTGDEQY

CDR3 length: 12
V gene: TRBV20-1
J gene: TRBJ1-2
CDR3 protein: SASGRAFVYGYT

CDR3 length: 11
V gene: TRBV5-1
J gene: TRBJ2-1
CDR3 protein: ASSLYRDNEQF

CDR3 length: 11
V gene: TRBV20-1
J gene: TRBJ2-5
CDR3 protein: SAVDLSFETQY

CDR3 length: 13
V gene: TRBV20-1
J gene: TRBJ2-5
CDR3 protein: SARWASGGQETQY

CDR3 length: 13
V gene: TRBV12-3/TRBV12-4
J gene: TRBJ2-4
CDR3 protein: ASSFFKRYMNIQY

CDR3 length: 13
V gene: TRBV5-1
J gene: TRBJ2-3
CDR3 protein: ASSPGSGRGDTQY

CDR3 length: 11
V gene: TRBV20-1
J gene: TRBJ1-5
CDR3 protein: SARTFPSQPQH

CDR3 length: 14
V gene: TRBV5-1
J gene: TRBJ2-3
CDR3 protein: ASSSGWRASTDTQY

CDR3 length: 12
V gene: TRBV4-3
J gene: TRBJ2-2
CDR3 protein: ASSQFSGTGELF